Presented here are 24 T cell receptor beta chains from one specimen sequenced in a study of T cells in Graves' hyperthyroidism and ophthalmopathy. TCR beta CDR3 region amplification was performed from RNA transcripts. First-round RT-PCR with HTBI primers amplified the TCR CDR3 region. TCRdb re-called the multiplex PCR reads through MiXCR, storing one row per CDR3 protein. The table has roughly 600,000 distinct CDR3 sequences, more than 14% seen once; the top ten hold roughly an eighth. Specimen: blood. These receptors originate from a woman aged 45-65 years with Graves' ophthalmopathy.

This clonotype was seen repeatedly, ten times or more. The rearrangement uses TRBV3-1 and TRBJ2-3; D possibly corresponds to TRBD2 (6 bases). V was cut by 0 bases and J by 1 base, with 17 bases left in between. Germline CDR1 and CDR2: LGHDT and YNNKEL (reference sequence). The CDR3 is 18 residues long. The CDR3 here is CASSQERDFLVCTDTQYF. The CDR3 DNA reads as TGTGCCAGCAGCCAAGAAAGGGACTTTTTGGTATGCACAGATACGCAGTATTTT.

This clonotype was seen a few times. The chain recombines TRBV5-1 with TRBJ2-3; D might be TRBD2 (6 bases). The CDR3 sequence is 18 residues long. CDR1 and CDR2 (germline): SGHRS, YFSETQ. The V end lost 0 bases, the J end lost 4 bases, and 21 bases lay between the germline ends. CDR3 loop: CASSLGSLVRESADTQYF. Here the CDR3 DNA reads TGCGCCAGCAGCTTGGGGAGCCTCGTACGGGAGTCGGCAGATACGCAGTATTTT. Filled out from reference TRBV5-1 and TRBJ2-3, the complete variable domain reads KAGVTQTPRYLIKTRGQQVTLSCSPISGHRSVSWYQQTPGQGLQFLFEYFSETQRNKGNFPGRFSGRQFSNSRSEMNVSTLELGDSALYLCASSLGSLVRESADTQYFGPGTRLTVL.

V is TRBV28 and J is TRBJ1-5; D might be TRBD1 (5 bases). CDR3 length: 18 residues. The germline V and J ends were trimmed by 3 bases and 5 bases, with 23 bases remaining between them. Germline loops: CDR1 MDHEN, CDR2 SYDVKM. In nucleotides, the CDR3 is TGTGCCAGCAGTTTTTTTGGGGGTCAACGCGTCTTAGATCAGCCCCAGCATTTT. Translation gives CASSFFGGQRVLDQPQHF.

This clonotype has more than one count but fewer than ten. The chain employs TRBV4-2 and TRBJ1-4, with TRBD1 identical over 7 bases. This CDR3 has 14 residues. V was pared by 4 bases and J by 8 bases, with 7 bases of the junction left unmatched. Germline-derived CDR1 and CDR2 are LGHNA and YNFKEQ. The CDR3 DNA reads TGTGCCAGCAGCCCACGGAGGGGGCAGGAAAAACTGTTTTTT. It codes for CASSPRRGQEKLFF.

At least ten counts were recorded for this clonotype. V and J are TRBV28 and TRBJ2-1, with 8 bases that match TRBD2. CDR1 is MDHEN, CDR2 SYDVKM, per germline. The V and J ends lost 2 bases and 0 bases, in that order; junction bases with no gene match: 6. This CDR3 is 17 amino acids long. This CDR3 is CASSLGIAGSSYNEQFF. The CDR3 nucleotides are TGTGCCAGCAGTTTAGGGATAGCGGGGAGCTCCTACAATGAGCAGTTCTTC.

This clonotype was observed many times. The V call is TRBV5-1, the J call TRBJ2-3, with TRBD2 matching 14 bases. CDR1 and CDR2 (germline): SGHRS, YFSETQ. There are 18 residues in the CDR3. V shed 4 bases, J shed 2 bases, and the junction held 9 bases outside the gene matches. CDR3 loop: CASSPTSGRAVSTDTQYF. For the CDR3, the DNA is TGCGCCAGCAGCCCGACTAGCGGGAGGGCTGTTTCCACAGATACGCAGTATTTT.

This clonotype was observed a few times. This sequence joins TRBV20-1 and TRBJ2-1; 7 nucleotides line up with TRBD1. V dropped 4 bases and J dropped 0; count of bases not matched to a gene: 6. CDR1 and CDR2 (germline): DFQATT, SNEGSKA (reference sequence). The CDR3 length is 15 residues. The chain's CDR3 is CSAKGAGPSYNEQFF. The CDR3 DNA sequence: TGCAGTGCTAAGGGGGCGGGCCCCTCCTACAATGAGCAGTTCTTC.

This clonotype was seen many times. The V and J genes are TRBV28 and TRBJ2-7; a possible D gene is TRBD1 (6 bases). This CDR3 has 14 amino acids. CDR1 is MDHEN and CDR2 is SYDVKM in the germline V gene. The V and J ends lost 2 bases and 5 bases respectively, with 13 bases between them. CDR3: CASSLTGQFDEQYF. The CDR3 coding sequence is TGTGCCAGCAGTTTAACCGGACAGTTCGACGAGCAGTACTTC.

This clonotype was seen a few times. The CDR3 spells CSVEHIYEQYF. CDR3 coding DNA: TGCAGCGTTGAACATATCTACGAGCAGTACTTC. The genes are TRBV29-1 and TRBJ2-7, with unresolved D. The germline V gene has CDR1 SQVTM and CDR2 ANQGSEA. V shed 2 bases and J shed 3 bases, with 5 bases lying between them. The CDR3 totals 11 residues.

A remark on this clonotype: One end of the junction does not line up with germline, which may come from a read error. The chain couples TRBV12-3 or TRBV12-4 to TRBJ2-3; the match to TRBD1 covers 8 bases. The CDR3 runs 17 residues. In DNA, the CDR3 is TGTGCCAGCAGGGGGGCAGGGGGCAGAGAAGGGACAGACACGCAGTATTTT. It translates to CASRGAGGREGTDTQYF.

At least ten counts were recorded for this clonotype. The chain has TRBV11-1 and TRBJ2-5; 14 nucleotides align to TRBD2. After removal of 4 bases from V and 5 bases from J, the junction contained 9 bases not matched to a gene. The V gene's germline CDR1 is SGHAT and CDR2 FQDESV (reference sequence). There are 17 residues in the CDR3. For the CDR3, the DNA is TGTGCCAGCAGCTCCCTGGGACTAGCGGGAGTGGAGGAGACCCAGTACTTC. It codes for CASSSLGLAGVEETQYF. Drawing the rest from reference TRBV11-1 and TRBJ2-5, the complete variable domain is EAEVAQSPRYKITEKSQAVAFWCDPISGHATLYWYRQILGQGPELLVQFQDESVVDDSQLPKDRFSAERLKGVDSTLKIQPAELGDSAMYLCASSSLGLAGVEETQYFGPGTRLLVL.

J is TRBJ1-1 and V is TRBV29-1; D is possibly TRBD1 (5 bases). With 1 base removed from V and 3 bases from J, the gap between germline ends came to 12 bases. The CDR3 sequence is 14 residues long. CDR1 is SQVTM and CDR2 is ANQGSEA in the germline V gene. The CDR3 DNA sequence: TGCAGCGTTGAAGTCCGCGGGGGGGACACTGAAGCTTTCTTT. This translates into CSVEVRGGDTEAFF.

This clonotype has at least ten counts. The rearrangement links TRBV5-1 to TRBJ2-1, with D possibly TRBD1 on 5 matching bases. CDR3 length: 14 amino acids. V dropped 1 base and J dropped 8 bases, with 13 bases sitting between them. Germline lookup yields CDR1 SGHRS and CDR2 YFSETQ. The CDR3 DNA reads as TGCGCCAGCAGCTTGAGGTCAGGGTTGGATGAGCAGTTCTTC. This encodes CASSLRSGLDEQFF.

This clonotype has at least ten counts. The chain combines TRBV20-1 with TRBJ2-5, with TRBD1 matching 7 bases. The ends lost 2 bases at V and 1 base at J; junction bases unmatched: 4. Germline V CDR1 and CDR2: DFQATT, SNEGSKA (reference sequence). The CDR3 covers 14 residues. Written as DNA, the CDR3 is TGCAGTGCTAGACCAGGGACAGCCCAAGAGACCCAGTACTTC. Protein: CSARPGTAQETQYF.

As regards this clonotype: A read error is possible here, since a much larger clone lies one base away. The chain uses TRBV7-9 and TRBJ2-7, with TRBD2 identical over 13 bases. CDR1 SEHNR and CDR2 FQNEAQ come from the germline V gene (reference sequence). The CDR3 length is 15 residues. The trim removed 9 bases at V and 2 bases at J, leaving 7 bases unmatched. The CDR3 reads CARSTTSGRAYEQYF. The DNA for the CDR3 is TGTGCCAGAAGCACTACTAGCGGGAGGGCCTACGAGCAGTACTTC. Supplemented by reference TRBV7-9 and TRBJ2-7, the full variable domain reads DTGVSQNPRHKITKRGQNVTFRCDPISEHNRLYWYRQTLGQGPEFLTYFQNEAQLEKSRLLSDRFSAERPKGSFSTLEIQRTEQGDSAMYLCARSTTSGRAYEQYFGPGTRLTVT.

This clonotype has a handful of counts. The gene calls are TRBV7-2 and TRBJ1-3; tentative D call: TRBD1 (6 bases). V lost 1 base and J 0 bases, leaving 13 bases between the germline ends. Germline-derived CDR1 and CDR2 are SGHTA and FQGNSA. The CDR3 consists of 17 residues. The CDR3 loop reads CASSLVRTVSSGNTIYF. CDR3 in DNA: TGTGCCAGCAGCTTAGTTCGGACAGTCTCCTCTGGAAACACCATATATTTT.

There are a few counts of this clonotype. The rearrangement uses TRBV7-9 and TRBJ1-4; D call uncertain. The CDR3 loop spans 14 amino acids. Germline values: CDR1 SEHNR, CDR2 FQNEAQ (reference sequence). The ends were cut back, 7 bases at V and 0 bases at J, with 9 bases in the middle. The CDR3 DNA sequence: TGTGCCAGCACCGAGGATGCAACTAATGAAAAACTGTTTTTT. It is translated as CASTEDATNEKLFF.

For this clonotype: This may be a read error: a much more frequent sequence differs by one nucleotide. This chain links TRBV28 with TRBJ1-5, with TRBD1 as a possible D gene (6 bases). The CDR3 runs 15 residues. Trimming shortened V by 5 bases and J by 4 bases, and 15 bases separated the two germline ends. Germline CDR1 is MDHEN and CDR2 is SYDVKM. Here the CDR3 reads CASSLDWGQNQPQHF. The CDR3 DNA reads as TGTGCCAGCAGTCTAGACTGGGGGCAGAATCAGCCCCAGCATTTT.

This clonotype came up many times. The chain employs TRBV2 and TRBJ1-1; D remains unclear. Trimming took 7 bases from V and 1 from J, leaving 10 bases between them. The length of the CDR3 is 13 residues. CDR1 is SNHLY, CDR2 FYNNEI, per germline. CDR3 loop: CASNRETNTEAFF. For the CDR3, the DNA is TGTGCCAGCAACCGAGAGACGAACACTGAAGCTTTCTTT. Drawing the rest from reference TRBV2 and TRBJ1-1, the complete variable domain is EPEVTQTPSHQVTQMGQEVILRCVPISNHLYFYWYRQILGQKVEFLVSFYNNEISEKSEIFDDQFSVERPDGSNFTLKIRSTKLEDSAMYFCASNRETNTEAFFGQGTRLTVV.

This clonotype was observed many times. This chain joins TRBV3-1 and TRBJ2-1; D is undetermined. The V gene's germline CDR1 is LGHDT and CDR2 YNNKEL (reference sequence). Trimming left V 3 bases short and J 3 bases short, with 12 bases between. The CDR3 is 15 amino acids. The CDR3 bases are TGTGCCAGCAGCCATAGATTCCCGGACTACAATGAGCAGTTCTTC. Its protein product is CASSHRFPDYNEQFF.

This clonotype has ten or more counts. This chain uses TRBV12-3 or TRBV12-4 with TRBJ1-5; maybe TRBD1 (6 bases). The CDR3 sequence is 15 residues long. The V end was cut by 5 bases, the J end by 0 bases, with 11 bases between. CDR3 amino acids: CASSGQPYSNQPQHF. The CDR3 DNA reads TGTGCCAGCAGTGGACAGCCATATAGCAATCAGCCCCAGCATTTT.

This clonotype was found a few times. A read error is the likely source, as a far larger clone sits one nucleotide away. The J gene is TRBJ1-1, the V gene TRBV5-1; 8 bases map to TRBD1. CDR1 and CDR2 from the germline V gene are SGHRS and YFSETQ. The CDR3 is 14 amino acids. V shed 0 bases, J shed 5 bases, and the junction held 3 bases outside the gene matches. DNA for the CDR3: TGCGCCAGCAGCTTGGACACAGGGGGTACTGAAGCTTTCTTT. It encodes CASSLDTGGTEAFF.

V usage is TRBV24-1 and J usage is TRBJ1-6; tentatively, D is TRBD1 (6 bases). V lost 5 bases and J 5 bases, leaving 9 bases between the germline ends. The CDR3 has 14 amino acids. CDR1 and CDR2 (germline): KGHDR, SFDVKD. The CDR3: CATSGTEDNSPLHF. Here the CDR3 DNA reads TGTGCCACCAGTGGGACAGAAGATAATTCACCCCTCCACTTT.

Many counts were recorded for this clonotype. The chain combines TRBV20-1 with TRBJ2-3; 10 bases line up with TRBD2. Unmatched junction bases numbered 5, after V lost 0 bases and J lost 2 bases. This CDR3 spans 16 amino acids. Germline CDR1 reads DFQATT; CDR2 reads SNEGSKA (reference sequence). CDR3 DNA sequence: TGCAGTGCTAGAGATGCGAGCGGGAGGGCCACAGATACGCAGTATTTT. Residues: CSARDASGRATDTQYF.